A selection of T cell receptor beta chains follows, all from one sample in a study of shared clonotypes between healthy human individuals. TCRdb keeps only in-frame clones here, not all; method: immunoSEQ multiplex PCR. The table lists roughly 500,000 clones, over 70% of them singletons. The specimen sequenced was PBMCs. These receptors all come from a woman in her 40s in good health. Some clones in this sample may be carry-over from other donors' samples. CDR3s include the opening cysteine and the closing phenylalanine or tryptophan. Fields, in order: V gene, clone size, D gene, J gene, CDR3 DNA, CDR3 protein. A D gene is named only where the DNA matches it firmly. Only part of the rows carry a size: once, few, many, or a class if the clone is expanded.

v_gene: TRBV2
abundance: once
d_gene: .
j_gene: TRBJ1-2
CDR3nt: TGTGCCAGCACCCAAGGGACGGCTAACTATGGCTACACCTTC
CDR3aa: CASTQGTANYGYTF

v_gene: TRBV28
abundance: few
d_gene: .
j_gene: TRBJ1-5
CDR3nt: TGTGCCAGCAGTTTTATAGGCAATCAGCCCCAGCATTTT
CDR3aa: CASSFIGNQPQHF

v_gene: TRBV7-9
abundance: once
d_gene: .
j_gene: TRBJ1-2
CDR3nt: TGTGCCAGCAGCTTAGGGCAGGGGATTTTCTATGGCTACACCTTC
CDR3aa: CASSLGQGIFYGYTF

v_gene: TRBV4-3
abundance: .
d_gene: .
j_gene: TRBJ2-3
CDR3nt: TGCGCCAGCAGCCGAGGACCTAGCACAGATACGCAGTATTTT
CDR3aa: CASSRGPSTDTQYF

v_gene: TRBV18
abundance: .
d_gene: TRBD1
j_gene: TRBJ2-4
CDR3nt: TGTGCCAGCTCGCCAAGACAGGGGGCATTGGACATTCAGTACTTC
CDR3aa: CASSPRQGALDIQYF

v_gene: TRBV2
abundance: .
d_gene: TRBD1
j_gene: TRBJ1-2
CDR3nt: TGTGCCAGCAGCGAAAGGGCACCGGGACAGACTCATGGCTACACCTTC
CDR3aa: CASSERAPGQTHGYTF

v_gene: TRBV18
abundance: once
d_gene: TRBD2
j_gene: TRBJ2-1
CDR3nt: TGTGCCAGCTCACCGGGACTAGCGGGAGTTCCTTACAATGAGCAGTTCTTC
CDR3aa: CASSPGLAGVPYNEQFF

v_gene: TRBV10-2
abundance: many
d_gene: .
j_gene: TRBJ1-4
CDR3nt: TGCGCCAGCAGCCCGGGGGGGGCGGGTGAAAAACTGTTTTTT
CDR3aa: CASSPGGAGEKLFF

v_gene: TRBV9
abundance: .
d_gene: .
j_gene: TRBJ1-1
CDR3nt: TGTGCCAGCAGCGTTTCCCGAAGCCAGAACACTGAAGCTTTCTTT
CDR3aa: CASSVSRSQNTEAFF

v_gene: TRBV1
abundance: few
d_gene: .
j_gene: TRBJ2-7
CDR3nt: TGCACCAGCAGCCAAGGGAGAACTAGCGGGACACAAAAGTCCTACGAGCAGTACTTC
CDR3aa: CTSSQGRTSGTQKSYEQYF

v_gene: TRBV11-2
abundance: .
d_gene: .
j_gene: TRBJ2-7
CDR3nt: TGTGCCAGCAGCCCCACTGGAACCGGCTCCTACGAGCAGTACTTC
CDR3aa: CASSPTGTGSYEQYF

v_gene: TRBV7-2
abundance: .
d_gene: .
j_gene: TRBJ2-1
CDR3nt: TGTGCCAGCAGCCCGATCCTTTCTAGCGCCTACAATGAGCAGTTCTTC
CDR3aa: CASSPILSSAYNEQFF

v_gene: TRBV9
abundance: .
d_gene: .
j_gene: TRBJ1-5
CDR3nt: TGTGCCAGCAGCGTAGATGGGACCATCAATCAGCCCCAGCATTTT
CDR3aa: CASSVDGTINQPQHF

v_gene: TRBV28
abundance: .
d_gene: .
j_gene: TRBJ2-3
CDR3nt: TGTGCCAGCAGTCACGGGGTAGCCGGAAGGGATACGCAGTATTTT
CDR3aa: CASSHGVAGRDTQYF

v_gene: TRBV7-8
abundance: .
d_gene: .
j_gene: TRBJ1-5
CDR3nt: TGTGCCAGCAGCTTCAATAGCAATCAGCCCCAGCATTTT
CDR3aa: CASSFNSNQPQHF

v_gene: TRBV2
abundance: .
d_gene: TRBD2
j_gene: TRBJ2-1
CDR3nt: TGTGCCAAGCTACTAGCGGGAGGCCCAAACAATGAGCAGTTCTTC
CDR3aa: CAKLLAGGPNNEQFF

v_gene: TRBV5-4
abundance: many
d_gene: .
j_gene: TRBJ2-3
CDR3nt: TGTGCCAGCAGCATGGGAGGTTGGACAGATACGCAGTATTTT
CDR3aa: CASSMGGWTDTQYF

v_gene: TRBV12-5
abundance: many
d_gene: TRBD2
j_gene: TRBJ2-7
CDR3nt: TGTGCTAGTGGTTTGGCAGGGACTAGCTCCTACGAGCAGTACTTC
CDR3aa: CASGLAGTSSYEQYF

v_gene: TRBV28
abundance: .
d_gene: .
j_gene: TRBJ2-7
CDR3nt: TGTGCCAGCAGAAAGACAGGATCCTACGAGCAGTACTTC
CDR3aa: CASRKTGSYEQYF

v_gene: TRBV18
abundance: .
d_gene: .
j_gene: TRBJ1-2
CDR3nt: TGTGCCAGCTCAAACATGACCCGGGACCTCCATATCGGCTATGGCTACACCTTC
CDR3aa: CASSNMTRDLHIGYGYTF

v_gene: TRBV6-4
abundance: .
d_gene: .
j_gene: TRBJ2-7
CDR3nt: TGTGCCAGCAGTGACCCGTGGGGCCGGGTGGAGCAGTACTTC
CDR3aa: CASSDPWGRVEQYF

v_gene: TRBV2
abundance: once
d_gene: .
j_gene: TRBJ2-1
CDR3nt: TGTGCCAGCAGTGAGGCCGGGGTGGGCAATGAGCAGTTCTTC
CDR3aa: CASSEAGVGNEQFF

v_gene: TRBV5-1
abundance: .
d_gene: TRBD1
j_gene: TRBJ1-2
CDR3nt: TGCGCCAGCAATCCCATTACGGGACAGACCCGCGGGGGCTATGGCTACACCTTC
CDR3aa: CASNPITGQTRGGYGYTF

v_gene: TRBV30
abundance: .
d_gene: .
j_gene: TRBJ1-4
CDR3nt: TGCGCCTGGGCTCGACGGGAGCGTAATGAAAAACTGTTTTTT
CDR3aa: CAWARRERNEKLFF

v_gene: TRBV14
abundance: .
d_gene: .
j_gene: TRBJ1-1
CDR3nt: TGTGCCAGCAGCCCACGAGTTGGTGGCACTGAAGCTTTCTTT
CDR3aa: CASSPRVGGTEAFF

v_gene: TRBV6-5
abundance: .
d_gene: .
j_gene: TRBJ2-7
CDR3nt: TGTGCCAGCAGTTATCATCAGGGGACCACCTACGAGCAGTACTTC
CDR3aa: CASSYHQGTTYEQYF

v_gene: TRBV28
abundance: .
d_gene: .
j_gene: TRBJ1-2
CDR3nt: TGTGCCAGCAGTTCCGGCAGGGCACTTTATGGCTACACCTTC
CDR3aa: CASSSGRALYGYTF

v_gene: TRBV28
abundance: .
d_gene: .
j_gene: TRBJ2-1
CDR3nt: TGTGCCAGCAGTACCGGGACCCTAGGGGGAGAGCAGTTCTTC
CDR3aa: CASSTGTLGGEQFF

v_gene: TRBV6-1
abundance: .
d_gene: .
j_gene: TRBJ1-2
CDR3nt: TGTGCCAGCAGTGAAGTACAGGGCTATGGCTACACCTTC
CDR3aa: CASSEVQGYGYTF

v_gene: TRBV28
abundance: .
d_gene: .
j_gene: TRBJ1-2
CDR3nt: TGTGCCAGCAGTTCCCCTCACCCGGACAAGGCCCTTGGCTACACCTTC
CDR3aa: CASSSPHPDKALGYTF

v_gene: TRBV6-6
abundance: .
d_gene: .
j_gene: TRBJ2-2
CDR3nt: TGTGCCAGTAGATGGGCAGGGGTCTACACCGGGGAGCTGTTTTTT
CDR3aa: CASRWAGVYTGELFF

v_gene: TRBV7-2
abundance: few
d_gene: .
j_gene: TRBJ1-1
CDR3nt: TGTGCCAGCAGCCCCTTTCAGGGTTCCTCTGAAGCTTTCTTT
CDR3aa: CASSPFQGSSEAFF

v_gene: TRBV11-3
abundance: .
d_gene: TRBD1
j_gene: TRBJ2-2
CDR3nt: TGTGCCAGCAGCTTAGGGGACAGAAAGGCATCGAACACCGGGGAGCTGTTTTTT
CDR3aa: CASSLGDRKASNTGELFF

v_gene: TRBV10-3
abundance: once
d_gene: .
j_gene: TRBJ2-2
CDR3nt: TGTGCCATCAGTGAGTCTCAGGGGCGCGGGGAGCTGTTTTTT
CDR3aa: CAISESQGRGELFF

v_gene: TRBV19
abundance: .
d_gene: .
j_gene: TRBJ1-5
CDR3nt: TGTGCCAGTAGTATAGATACGGAAGGGGGGTTGCAGCCCCAGCATTTT
CDR3aa: CASSIDTEGGLQPQHF

v_gene: TRBV2
abundance: .
d_gene: TRBD2
j_gene: TRBJ2-1
CDR3nt: TGTGCCAGCAGTGAAGGTAGCGGGAGGGCCGGGGATGAGCAGTTCTTC
CDR3aa: CASSEGSGRAGDEQFF

v_gene: TRBV5-5
abundance: .
d_gene: .
j_gene: TRBJ1-1
CDR3nt: TGTGCCAGCAGCTCGGGACGGACGGCCATGAACACTGAAGCTTTCTTT
CDR3aa: CASSSGRTAMNTEAFF

v_gene: TRBV6-6
abundance: .
d_gene: .
j_gene: TRBJ2-7
CDR3nt: TGTGCCAGCGTAAACAGGGAGGGCTCCTACGAGCAGTACTTC
CDR3aa: CASVNREGSYEQYF

v_gene: TRBV6-6
abundance: few
d_gene: TRBD1
j_gene: TRBJ1-2
CDR3nt: TGTGCCAGCAGCATTGGGACAGACGCTAACTATGGCTACACCTTC
CDR3aa: CASSIGTDANYGYTF

v_gene: TRBV7-8
abundance: .
d_gene: TRBD2
j_gene: TRBJ2-1
CDR3nt: TGTGCCAGCAGCTCATCGGGACTAGCGAGTTACAATGAGCAGTTCTTC
CDR3aa: CASSSSGLASYNEQFF

v_gene: TRBV6-5
abundance: .
d_gene: .
j_gene: TRBJ2-1
CDR3nt: TGTGCCAGCAGTTACAGGACCGACTACAATGAGCAGTTCTTC
CDR3aa: CASSYRTDYNEQFF

v_gene: TRBV28
abundance: .
d_gene: TRBD2
j_gene: TRBJ2-3
CDR3nt: TGTGCCAGCAGTAAGGCGGGAGGTATGAAAGATACGCAGTATTTT
CDR3aa: CASSKAGGMKDTQYF

v_gene: TRBV4-3
abundance: .
d_gene: .
j_gene: TRBJ2-3
CDR3nt: TGCGCCAGCAGCCAAGGGGGGAGCACAGATACGCAGTATTTT
CDR3aa: CASSQGGSTDTQYF

v_gene: TRBV29-1
abundance: .
d_gene: .
j_gene: TRBJ1-1
CDR3nt: TGCAGCGCGGACGGAACGGCGACTGAAGCTTTCTTT
CDR3aa: CSADGTATEAFF

v_gene: TRBV25-1
abundance: .
d_gene: .
j_gene: TRBJ2-3
CDR3nt: TGTGCCAGCAATCCTCTGGCTAGCACAGATACGCAGTATTTT
CDR3aa: CASNPLASTDTQYF

v_gene: TRBV2
abundance: .
d_gene: .
j_gene: TRBJ2-2
CDR3nt: TGTGCCAGCAGGGAGGGACCGAACACCGGGGAGCTGTTTTTT
CDR3aa: CASREGPNTGELFF